The entry that follows covers one T cell receptor (beta chain) sequence. Its matching antigen is unknown. The entry originates in a study of T-cell reconstitution after alpha-beta-depleted transplantation in children. The CDR3 has 13 residues. V was trimmed by 8 bases and J by 2 bases, leaving 11 bases between them. CDR1 and CDR2 from the germline V gene are LNHNV and YYDKDF (reference sequence). Study-wide results and caveats: At one year after transplant, newly produced T cells mostly accounted for T-cell counts and diversity.

As it was prepared, the TCRbeta library received unique molecular identifiers. TCRdb independently ran MiXCR on the PCR reads; one entry per CDR3 protein. Seen here are about a million distinct CDR3 sequences, about 26% observed once, and the top ten hold approximately 30%. The clonotype originates from a boy under two years old who had a stem cell transplant for SCID, so the T cells may come from the graft donor. Sequences were derived from PBMCs, mostly from graft donor cells, sampled 360 days after TCRalphabeta/CD19-depleted stem cell transplant. The V gene is TRBV15, the J gene TRBJ2-3; no definite D call. The CDR3 DNA sequence: TGTGCCACCTATGGTTCTCTCACAGATACGCAGTATTTT. Translation gives CATYGSLTDTQYF.